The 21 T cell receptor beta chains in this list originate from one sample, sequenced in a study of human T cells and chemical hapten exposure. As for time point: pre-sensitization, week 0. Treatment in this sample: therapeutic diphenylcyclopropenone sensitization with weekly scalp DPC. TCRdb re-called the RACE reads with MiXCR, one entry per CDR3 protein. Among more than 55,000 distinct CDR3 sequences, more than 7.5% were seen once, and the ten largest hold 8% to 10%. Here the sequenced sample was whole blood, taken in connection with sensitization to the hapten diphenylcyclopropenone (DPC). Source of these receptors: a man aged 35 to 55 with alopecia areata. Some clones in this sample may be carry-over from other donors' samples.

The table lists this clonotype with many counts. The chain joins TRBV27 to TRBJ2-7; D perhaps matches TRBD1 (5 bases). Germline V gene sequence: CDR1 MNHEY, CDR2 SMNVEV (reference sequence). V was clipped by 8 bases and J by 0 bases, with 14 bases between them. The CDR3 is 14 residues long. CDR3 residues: CASQQTATSYEQYF. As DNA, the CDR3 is TGTGCCAGCCAACAGACAGCGACCTCCTACGAGCAGTACTTC.

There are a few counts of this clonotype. CDR3 DNA sequence: TGTGCCAGCAGCTTAGGGAGTCTAGCGGTTAGCACAGATACGCAGTATTTT. This gives the protein CASSLGSLAVSTDTQYF. The chain recombines TRBV7-2 with TRBJ2-3, with 7 nucleotides matching TRBD2. This CDR3 spans 17 amino acids. CDR1 SGHTA and CDR2 FQGNSA come from the germline V gene. V lost 1 base to trimming and J lost 0 bases; unmatched junction nucleotides: 7.

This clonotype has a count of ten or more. CDR3 sequence reads: CASSFHDTKNIQYF. In DNA form, the CDR3 reads TGTGCCAGCAGTTTTCACGATACCAAAAACATTCAGTACTTC. V is TRBV12-3 or TRBV12-4 and J is TRBJ2-4; D gene unclear. This CDR3 spans 14 amino acids. Trimming took 3 bases from V and 2 from J, leaving 8 bases between them.

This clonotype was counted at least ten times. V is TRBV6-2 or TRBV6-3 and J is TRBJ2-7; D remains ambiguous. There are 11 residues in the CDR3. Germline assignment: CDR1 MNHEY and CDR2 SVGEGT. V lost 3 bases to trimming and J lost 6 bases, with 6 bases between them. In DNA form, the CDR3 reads TGTGCCAGCAGTTATCGACGCGAGCAGTACTTC. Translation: CASSYRREQYF.

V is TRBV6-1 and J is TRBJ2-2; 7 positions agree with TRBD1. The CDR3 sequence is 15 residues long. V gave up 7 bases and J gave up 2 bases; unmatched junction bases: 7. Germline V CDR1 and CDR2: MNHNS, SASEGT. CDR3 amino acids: CASTPGQPNTGELFF. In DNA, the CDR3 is TGTGCCAGCACTCCGGGACAGCCTAACACCGGGGAGCTGTTTTTT.

The CDR3 sequence: CASSQGQGVTLTHSGANVLTF. The CDR3, as DNA: TGTGCCAGCAGTCAGGGACAGGGGGTTACCTTGACCCACTCTGGGGCCAACGTCCTGACTTTC. The chain links TRBV12-3 or TRBV12-4 to TRBJ2-6; TRBD1 agrees at 11 bases. J was trimmed by 0 bases and V by 5 bases; bases with no gene match: 15. CDR3 length: 21 amino acids.

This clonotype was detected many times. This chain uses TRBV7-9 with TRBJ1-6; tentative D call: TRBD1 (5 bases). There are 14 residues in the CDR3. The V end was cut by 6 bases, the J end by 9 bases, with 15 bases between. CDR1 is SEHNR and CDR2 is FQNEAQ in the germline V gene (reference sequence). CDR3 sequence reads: CASSGAGTGSPLHF. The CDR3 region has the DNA TGTGCCAGCAGTGGGGCAGGGACGGGTTCACCCCTCCACTTT.

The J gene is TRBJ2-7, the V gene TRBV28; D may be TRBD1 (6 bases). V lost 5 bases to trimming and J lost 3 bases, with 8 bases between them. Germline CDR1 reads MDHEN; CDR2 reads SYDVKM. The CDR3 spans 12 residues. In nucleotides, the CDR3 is TGTGCCAGCAGTAAGACAGGCTACGAGCAGTACTTC. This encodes CASSKTGYEQYF.

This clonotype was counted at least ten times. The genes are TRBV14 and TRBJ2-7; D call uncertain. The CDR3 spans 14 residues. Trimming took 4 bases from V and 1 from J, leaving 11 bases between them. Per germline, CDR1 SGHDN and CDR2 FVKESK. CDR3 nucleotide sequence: TGTGCCAGCAGCCTCTTGGCCGAATCCTACGAGCAGTACTTC. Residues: CASSLLAESYEQYF.

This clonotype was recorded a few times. The CDR3 sequence is CASSQESGGIQYF. Written as DNA, the CDR3 is TGTGCCAGCAGCCAAGAGTCGGGGGGCATTCAGTACTTC. The V call is TRBV4-2, the J call TRBJ2-4; TRBD2 agrees at 7 bases. Germline CDR1 is LGHNA and CDR2 is YNFKEQ. V was clipped by 0 bases and J by 9 bases; unmatched bases: 2. This CDR3 has 13 amino acids.

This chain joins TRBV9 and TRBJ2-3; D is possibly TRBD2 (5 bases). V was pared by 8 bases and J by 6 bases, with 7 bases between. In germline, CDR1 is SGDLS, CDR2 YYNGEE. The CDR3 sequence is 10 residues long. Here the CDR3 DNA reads TGTGCCAGTGGCGGGGATACGCAGTATTTT. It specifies CASGGDTQYF.

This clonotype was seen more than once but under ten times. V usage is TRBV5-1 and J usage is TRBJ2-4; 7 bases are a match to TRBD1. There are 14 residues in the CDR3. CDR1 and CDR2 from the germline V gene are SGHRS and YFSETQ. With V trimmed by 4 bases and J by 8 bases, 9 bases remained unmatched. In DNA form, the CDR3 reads TGCGCCAGCAGCCTCAACAGGGGTGGTGACATTCAGTACTTC. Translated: CASSLNRGGDIQYF.

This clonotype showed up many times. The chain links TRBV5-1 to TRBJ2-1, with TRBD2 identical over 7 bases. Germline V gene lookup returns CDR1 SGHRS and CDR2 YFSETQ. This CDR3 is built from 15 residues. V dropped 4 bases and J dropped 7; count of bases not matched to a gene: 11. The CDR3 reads CASSQDGTTTNEQFF. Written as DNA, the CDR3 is TGCGCCAGCAGCCAGGATGGGACTACCACGAATGAGCAGTTCTTC.

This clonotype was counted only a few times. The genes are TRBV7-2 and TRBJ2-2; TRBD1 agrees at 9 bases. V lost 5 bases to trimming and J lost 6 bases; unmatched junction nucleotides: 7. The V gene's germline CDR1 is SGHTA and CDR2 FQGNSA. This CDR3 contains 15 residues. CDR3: CASSTGTGISGELFF. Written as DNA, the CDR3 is TGTGCCAGCAGCACCGGGACAGGGATCTCCGGGGAGCTGTTTTTT.

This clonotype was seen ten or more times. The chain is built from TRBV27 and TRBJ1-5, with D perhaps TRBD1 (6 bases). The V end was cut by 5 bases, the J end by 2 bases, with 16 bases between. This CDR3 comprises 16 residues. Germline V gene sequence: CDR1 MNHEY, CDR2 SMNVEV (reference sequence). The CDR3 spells CASSLQGRKGNQPQHF. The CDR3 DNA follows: TGTGCCAGCAGTCTCCAGGGGCGGAAGGGCAATCAGCCCCAGCATTTT.

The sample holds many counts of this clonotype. The CDR3 protein is CSAGDLAGGPRETQYF. CDR3 DNA sequence: TGCAGTGCTGGCGATTTAGCGGGAGGGCCGAGAGAGACCCAGTACTTC. V and J are TRBV20-1 and TRBJ2-5; 11 bases are a match to TRBD2. The V gene end was trimmed by 5 bases and the J gene end by 4 bases; junction bases not matched to a gene: 12. The CDR3 consists of 16 residues. The V gene's germline CDR1 is DFQATT and CDR2 SNEGSKA (reference sequence).

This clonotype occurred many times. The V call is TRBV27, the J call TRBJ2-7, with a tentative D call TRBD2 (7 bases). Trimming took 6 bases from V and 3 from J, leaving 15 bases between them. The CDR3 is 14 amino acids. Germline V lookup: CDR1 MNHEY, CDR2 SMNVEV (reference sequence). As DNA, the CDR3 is TGTGCCAGCAGCCCAGCGGGACAAGTCTACGAGCAGTACTTC. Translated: CASSPAGQVYEQYF.

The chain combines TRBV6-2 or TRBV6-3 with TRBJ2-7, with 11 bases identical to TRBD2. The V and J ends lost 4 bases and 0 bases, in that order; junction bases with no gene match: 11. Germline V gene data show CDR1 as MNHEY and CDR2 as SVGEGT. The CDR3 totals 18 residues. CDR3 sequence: CASSLLAGAYGSSYEQYF. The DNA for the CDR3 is TGTGCCAGCAGTTTACTAGCGGGGGCATATGGGAGCTCCTACGAGCAGTACTTC.

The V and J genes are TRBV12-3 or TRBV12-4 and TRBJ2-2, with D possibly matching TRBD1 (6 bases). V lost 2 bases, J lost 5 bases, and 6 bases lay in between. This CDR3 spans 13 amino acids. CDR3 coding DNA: TGTGCCAGCAGTTTAAGGGGGACCGGGGAGCTGTTTTTT. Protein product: CASSLRGTGELFF.

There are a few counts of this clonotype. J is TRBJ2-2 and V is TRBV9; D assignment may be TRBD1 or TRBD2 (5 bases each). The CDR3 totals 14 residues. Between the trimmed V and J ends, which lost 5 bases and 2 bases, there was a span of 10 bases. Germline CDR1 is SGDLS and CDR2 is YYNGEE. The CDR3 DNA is TGTGCCAGCAGGATCCGGGACAACACCGGGGAGCTGTTTTTT. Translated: CASRIRDNTGELFF.

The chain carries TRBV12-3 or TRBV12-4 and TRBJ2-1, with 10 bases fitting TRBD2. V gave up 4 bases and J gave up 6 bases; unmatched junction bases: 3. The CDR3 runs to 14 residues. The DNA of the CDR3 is TGTGCCAGCAGTTCGGGACTAGCGACCAATGAGCAGTTCTTC. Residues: CASSSGLATNEQFF.